Below, one T cell receptor beta chain is given with its context. What it binds is not known. The data were taken from a study of Graves' ophthalmopathy and Graves' hyperthyroidism. The CDR3 extends over 15 amino acids. The ends were cut back, 3 bases at V and 0 bases at J, with 12 bases in the middle. In germline, CDR1 is DFQATT, CDR2 SNEGSKA (reference sequence). Overall study results and limits: Ophthalmopathy progression was predicted with 70.59% sensitivity and about 72% specificity.

PBMCs came from approximately 9.6 ml of fresh peripheral blood. Beta-chain TCR CDR3 regions were amplified from RNA transcripts. Following a first-round RT-PCR that used HTBI primers, a second-round multiplex PCR was carried out. Each CDR3 protein gets one entry after TCRdb re-called the multiplex PCR reads with MiXCR. The sample records 200,000 to 250,000 distinct CDR3 sequences, less than 55% being singletons. Sequencing was performed on peripheral blood. This TCR was sampled from an adult man with Graves' ophthalmopathy. The J gene is TRBJ1-3, the V gene TRBV20-1; no clear D. Here the CDR3 reads CSASPVAASGNTIYF. The DNA for the CDR3 is TGCAGTGCTAGCCCTGTTGCAGCCTCTGGAAACACCATATATTTT.